One and the same sample provided the 32 T cell receptor beta chains below, sequenced in a study of shared clonotypes between healthy human individuals. The assay was immunoSEQ multiplex PCR, and TCRdb's table has in-frame clones only and misses some. Of about a million clones listed, 70% to 85% are singletons. The sequencing sample was made of memory CD4+ T cells from PBMCs. The subset here: CD45RA-negative fraction. The receptors were sampled from a man aged 18 to 29 in good health. Some clones in this sample may be carry-over from other donors' samples.

The count of this clone is one. The chain links TRBV6-5 to TRBJ2-7, with 8 bases lining up with TRBD2. Germline CDR1 and CDR2: MNHEY and SVGAGI. V lost 0 bases to trimming and J lost 6 bases; unmatched junction nucleotides: 4. This CDR3 spans 14 amino acids. This chain's CDR3 is CASSYSREGLEQYF. CDR3 in DNA: TGTGCCAGCAGTTACTCTCGGGAGGGACTCGAGCAGTACTTC.

The chain recombines TRBV7-2 with TRBJ2-7; TRBD2 might be the D (6 bases). The CDR3 length is 16 residues. V gave up 5 bases and J gave up 0 bases, with 17 bases separating them. Germline CDR1 SGHTA, CDR2 FQGNSA. CDR3 residues: CASSRVGLALSYEQYF. Written as DNA, the CDR3 is TGTGCCAGCAGCCGGGTGGGGCTAGCGCTCTCCTACGAGCAGTACTTC.

The genes are TRBV11-2 and TRBJ2-4, with TRBD1 matching 7 bases. Trimming at V came to 6 bases and at J to 0 bases, leaving 11 bases not matched to a gene. Per germline, CDR1 SGHAT and CDR2 FQNNGV. CDR3 length equals 17 residues. The CDR3 spells CASSTNMGQLAKNIQYF. In DNA, the CDR3 is TGTGCCAGCAGTACAAATATGGGACAGTTAGCCAAAAACATTCAGTACTTC.

The rearrangement joins TRBV6-5 to TRBJ2-5; weak D call: TRBD2 (5 bases). The CDR3 has 14 residues. The germline V gene has CDR1 MNHEY and CDR2 SVGAGI. V shed 8 bases and J shed 4 bases, with 17 bases lying between them. CDR3 sequence reads: CASSESGRGETQYF. As DNA, the CDR3 is TGTGCCAGCTCGGAAAGCGGACGAGGAGAGACCCAGTACTTC.

This clone was observed a single time. The chain has TRBV28 and TRBJ1-1; D perhaps matches TRBD1 (6 bases). Germline CDR1 reads MDHEN; CDR2 reads SYDVKM. V lost 5 bases, J lost 0 bases, and 13 bases lay in between. The CDR3 contains 15 residues. The CDR3 sequence is CASSDGGQMNTEAFF. In DNA form, the CDR3 reads TGTGCCAGCAGTGACGGTGGACAGATGAACACTGAAGCTTTCTTT.

A word on this clone: The sample holds other DNA sequences that translate to the same CDR3. The chain links TRBV20-1 to TRBJ2-5, with no clear D. From germline, CDR1 is DFQATT and CDR2 SNEGSKA (reference sequence). V was clipped by 6 bases and J by 2 bases, with 4 bases between them. The CDR3 is 10 amino acids. The CDR3 DNA reads TGCAGTGCCGAGCAAGAGACCCAGTACTTC. This gives the protein CSAEQETQYF.

V is TRBV7-9 and J is TRBJ1-4; D is unclear. V was shortened by 5 bases and J by 0 bases, with 7 bases between the two germline ends. Germline-derived CDR1 and CDR2 are SEHNR and FQNEAQ (reference sequence). The CDR3 runs 14 residues. The CDR3 reads CASSKVTTNEKLFF. DNA for the CDR3: TGTGCCAGCAGCAAAGTCACAACTAATGAAAAACTGTTTTTT.

In its sample, this clone was seen many times. Other DNA variants within this sample encode the same CDR3. This chain uses TRBV29-1 with TRBJ2-1; no clear D gene. Germline CDR1 reads SQVTM; CDR2 reads ANQGSEA. Trimming took off 4 bases at V and 7 bases at J, with 11 bases between the two ends. The CDR3 is made up of 12 amino acids. CDR3 in DNA: TGCAGCGTTGTCAAGGGTGGGAATGAGCAGTTCTTC. Protein sequence: CSVVKGGNEQFF.

The J gene is TRBJ1-2, the V gene TRBV7-9; D gene uncertain. Trimming left V 5 bases short and J 5 bases short, with 12 bases between. The CDR3 length is 13 residues. The germline V gene has CDR1 SEHNR and CDR2 FQNEAQ (reference sequence). CDR3 sequence reads: CASSPRSFYGYTF. The CDR3 region has the DNA TGTGCCAGCAGCCCCAGGTCGTTTTATGGCTACACCTTC.

The chain employs TRBV7-2 and TRBJ1-1; TRBD1 might be the D (5 bases). Germline values: CDR1 SGHTA, CDR2 FQGNSA. The CDR3 is made up of 14 amino acids. Trimming pared 8 bases from V and 5 bases from J, leaving 18 bases between. CDR3 coding DNA: TGTGCCAGCGCTCGGGGCCCCGGGCGTACTGAAGCTTTCTTT. It encodes CASARGPGRTEAFF.

The chain carries TRBV7-2 and TRBJ2-2; D ambiguous. The CDR3 consists of 14 residues. Germline V CDR1 and CDR2: SGHTA, FQGNSA. The ends were cut back, 3 bases at V and 5 bases at J, with 10 bases in the middle. DNA for the CDR3: TGTGCCAGCAGCTTGATCCGGTGGACCGGGGAGCTGTTTTTT. It translates to CASSLIRWTGELFF.

The chain has TRBV27 and TRBJ2-7; 11 bases line up with TRBD1. Germline assignment: CDR1 MNHEY and CDR2 SMNVEV (reference sequence). V shed 4 bases, J shed 7 bases, and the junction held 9 bases outside the gene matches. The CDR3 has 15 residues. The CDR3 is CASSSGTGGVLEQYF. As DNA, the CDR3 is TGTGCCAGCAGTTCGGGGACAGGGGGTGTTTTAGAGCAGTACTTC.

This chain connects TRBV10-1 to TRBJ1-4; D is undetermined. The CDR3 sequence is 13 residues long. V lost 6 bases and J 8 bases, leaving 13 bases between the germline ends. From germline, CDR1 is WNHNN and CDR2 SYGVQD (reference sequence). CDR3 coding DNA: TGCGCCAGCAGCCCTCGGTTGGGGGAAAAACTGTTTTTT. Its protein product is CASSPRLGEKLFF.

This chain joins TRBV11-2 and TRBJ1-1; D is unclear. The CDR3 runs 13 residues. Trimming left V 2 bases short and J 4 bases short, with 8 bases between. The germline V gene encodes CDR1 SGHAT and CDR2 FQNNGV. CDR3 sequence (DNA): TGTGCCAGCAGCTTAATGATTACCACTGAAGCTTTCTTT. It is translated as CASSLMITTEAFF.

This clone was recorded a few times. This chain connects TRBV9 to TRBJ2-1; a possible D gene is TRBD1 (5 bases). Per germline, CDR1 SGDLS and CDR2 YYNGEE. Trimming took 0 bases from V and 6 from J, leaving 7 bases between them. This CDR3 is built from 13 residues. CDR3 DNA: TGTGCCAGCAGCGTAGGGACAACCAATGAGCAGTTCTTC. Protein product: CASSVGTTNEQFF.

With regard to this clone: The junction and the germline gene differ at one end; a read error may be behind it. The chain is built from TRBV6-1 and TRBJ2-7; a possible D gene is TRBD1 (6 bases). CDR3 length: 11 residues. Germline CDR1 and CDR2: MNHNS and SASEGT. The CDR3 DNA is TGTGCCAGCAGTTACCAGGGACAAAGCATTTTC. It translates to CASSYQGQSIF.

The V gene is TRBV15, the J gene TRBJ1-2, with TRBD1 as a possible D gene (6 bases). CDR1 and CDR2 (germline): LNHNV, YYDKDF (reference sequence). CDR3 size: 15 residues. Deletions cut 0 bases from V and 1 base from J, with 9 bases between. For the CDR3, the DNA is TGTGCCACCAGCAGAGACAGGGGCAATAACTATGGCTACACCTTC. Translation: CATSRDRGNNYGYTF.

The gene calls are TRBV14 and TRBJ1-2; the D gene is possibly TRBD1 (5 bases). The CDR3 extends over 14 amino acids. CDR1 is SGHDN, CDR2 FVKESK, per germline. Trimming stripped 4 bases from V and 4 bases from J, with 13 bases between. CDR3: CASSRDPLSYGYTF. CDR3 bases: TGTGCCAGCAGCCGGGACCCACTTTCCTATGGCTACACCTTC.

This clone was seen only once. This chain links TRBV7-3 with TRBJ2-3; 9 nucleotides line up with TRBD2. Germline CDR1 and CDR2: SGHTA and FQGTGA. The CDR3 extends over 15 amino acids. Trimming cost V 2 bases and J 3 bases; bases outside gene matches: 3. The CDR3 is CASSLGTSRTDTQYF. The CDR3 region has the DNA TGTGCCAGCAGCTTAGGGACTAGCCGTACAGATACGCAGTATTTT.

V and J are TRBV7-2 and TRBJ2-3; the D gene is possibly TRBD2 (6 bases). This CDR3 region has 15 residues. The V gene's germline CDR1 is SGHTA and CDR2 FQGNSA. V was trimmed by 0 bases and J by 6 bases, leaving 13 bases between them. The CDR3 sequence is CASSLARDSQDTQYF. The CDR3 region has the DNA TGTGCCAGCAGCTTAGCCCGGGACTCCCAGGATACGCAGTATTTT.

In this sample, this clone turned up once. At the DNA level, this CDR3 is encoded by other sequences in the same sample as well. The J gene is TRBJ2-2, the V gene TRBV18; D remains ambiguous. V was cut by 1 base and J by 4 bases, with 4 bases left in between. Germline loops: CDR1 KGHSH, CDR2 LQKENI. The CDR3 is 13 residues long. The CDR3 protein is CASSPRGTGELFF. The CDR3 region has the DNA TGTGCCAGCTCACCACGAGGCACCGGGGAGCTGTTTTTT.

Details on this clone: This sequence may be a read error, since a much larger clone differs from it by one base. Other DNA sequences in the sample encode the same CDR3. The chain joins TRBV19 to TRBJ2-7, with 11 bases that match TRBD2. The CDR3 contains 15 residues. Germline CDR1 reads LNHDA; CDR2 reads SQIVND (reference sequence). V was pared by 4 bases and J by 4 bases, with 6 bases of the junction left unmatched. The CDR3 loop is CASSTGLAAPYEQYF. The CDR3 region has the DNA TGTGCCAGTAGTACGGGACTAGCGGCACCATACGAGCAGTACTTC.

V gene TRBV4-1 combines with J gene TRBJ2-5; 14 bases are shared with TRBD2. Germline values: CDR1 MGHRA, CDR2 YSYEKL. Trimming removed 3 bases from V and 4 bases from J; junction bases left unmatched: 10. The CDR3 runs to 18 residues. The CDR3 loop reads CASSQEAGTSGSGETQYF. Here the CDR3 DNA reads TGCGCCAGCAGCCAGGAAGCCGGGACTAGCGGGAGTGGAGAGACCCAGTACTTC.

Of note for this clone: Other DNA sequences in the same sample also yield this CDR3. The J gene is TRBJ1-2, the V gene TRBV18; D remains unclear. Trimming cost V 2 bases and J 3 bases, with 7 bases left between them. Germline V gene data show CDR1 as KGHSH and CDR2 as LQKENI. The CDR3 sequence is 13 residues long. The CDR3 coding sequence is TGTGCCAGCTCACCAACTATAGACTATGGCTACACCTTC. It is translated as CASSPTIDYGYTF.

The chain carries TRBV14 and TRBJ2-4; D remains ambiguous. Trimming shortened V by 1 base and J by 6 bases, and 4 bases separated the two germline ends. The CDR3 has 12 amino acids. The germline V gene encodes CDR1 SGHDN and CDR2 FVKESK. CDR3 region: CASSQGVNIQYF. In DNA, the CDR3 is TGTGCCAGCAGCCAAGGGGTAAACATTCAGTACTTC.

This chain links TRBV19 with TRBJ2-3; D ambiguous. The CDR3 covers 13 residues. The V end lost 4 bases, the J end lost 2 bases, and 7 bases lay between the germline ends. Germline V lookup: CDR1 LNHDA, CDR2 SQIVND (reference sequence). CDR3 coding DNA: TGTGCCAGTAGTAATCAAGCCACAGATACGCAGTATTTT. Protein sequence: CASSNQATDTQYF. Variable domain in full (rest from reference TRBV19 and TRBJ2-3): DGGITQSPKYLFRKEGQNVTLSCEQNLNHDAMYWYRQDPGQGLRLIYYSQIVNDFQKGDIAEGYSVSREKKESFPLTVTSAQKNPTAFYLCASSNQATDTQYFGPGTRLTVL.

The chain couples TRBV28 to TRBJ1-5, with 8 positions matching TRBD1. The V gene's germline CDR1 is MDHEN and CDR2 SYDVKM. The CDR3 length is 16 residues. V trimming: 8 bases; J trimming: 0 bases; junction bases outside the gene matches: 9. In nucleotides, the CDR3 is TGTGCCAGCGTCCAGGGGGCTACCTATAGCAATCAGCCCCAGCATTTT. Translation: CASVQGATYSNQPQHF.

Concerning this clone: The likely explanation is a read error, given a far larger clone one base away. The chain combines TRBV5-5 with TRBJ1-5; D possibly corresponds to TRBD1 (6 bases). V dropped 0 bases and J dropped 2 bases, with 6 bases sitting between them. The CDR3 is made up of 14 amino acids. Germline CDR1 SGHKS, CDR2 YYEKEE (reference sequence). Here the CDR3 reads CASSLAGGNQPQHF. CDR3 nucleotides: TGTGCCAGCAGCTTGGCAGGGGGCAATCAGCCCCAGCATTTT.

This chain links TRBV5-8 with TRBJ1-1, with D unclear. The CDR3 spans 14 residues. V lost 1 base and J lost 4, with 11 bases in between. CDR1 and CDR2 from the germline V gene are SGHTS and YDEGEE. In DNA, the CDR3 is TGTGCCAGCAGCTTGTTGCGGGCGGGCACTGAAGCTTTCTTT. Its protein product is CASSLLRAGTEAFF.

This clone was recorded only once. The CDR3 DNA sequence: TGCGCCAGCAGCTGGGAAACAGCGGGACAGGGGGCGTTTTATGGCTACACCTTC. It is translated as CASSWETAGQGAFYGYTF. The chain has TRBV5-1 and TRBJ1-2, with TRBD1 identical over 12 bases. The J segment lost 5 bases and the V segment lost 3 bases, leaving 14 bases of the junction unmatched. The CDR3 covers 18 residues. CDR1 is SGHRS, CDR2 YFSETQ, per germline.

The chain couples TRBV7-3 to TRBJ2-7, with 10 bases matching TRBD2. This CDR3 has 17 amino acids. The V segment lost 0 bases and the J segment 4 bases; nucleotides outside the gene matches: 9. Germline CDR1 is SGHTA and CDR2 is FQGTGA. This chain's CDR3 is CASSLTLEGTSVYEQYF. As DNA, the CDR3 is TGTGCCAGCAGCTTAACGCTCGAGGGGACTAGCGTGTACGAGCAGTACTTC.

This clone was observed a few times. In nucleotides, the CDR3 is TGTGCCAGTAGTAGGATCCCCACGGGGCAGCCCCAGCATTTT. It is translated as CASSRIPTGQPQHF. The V and J genes are TRBV19 and TRBJ1-5; D uncertain. Germline V lookup: CDR1 LNHDA, CDR2 SQIVND (reference sequence). The CDR3 is made up of 14 amino acids. Trimming removed 4 bases at V and 7 bases at J, with 14 bases between. Full variable domain (outside the CDR3, taken from reference TRBV19 and TRBJ1-5): DGGITQSPKYLFRKEGQNVTLSCEQNLNHDAMYWYRQDPGQGLRLIYYSQIVNDFQKGDIAEGYSVSREKKESFPLTVTSAQKNPTAFYLCASSRIPTGQPQHFGDGTRLSIL.